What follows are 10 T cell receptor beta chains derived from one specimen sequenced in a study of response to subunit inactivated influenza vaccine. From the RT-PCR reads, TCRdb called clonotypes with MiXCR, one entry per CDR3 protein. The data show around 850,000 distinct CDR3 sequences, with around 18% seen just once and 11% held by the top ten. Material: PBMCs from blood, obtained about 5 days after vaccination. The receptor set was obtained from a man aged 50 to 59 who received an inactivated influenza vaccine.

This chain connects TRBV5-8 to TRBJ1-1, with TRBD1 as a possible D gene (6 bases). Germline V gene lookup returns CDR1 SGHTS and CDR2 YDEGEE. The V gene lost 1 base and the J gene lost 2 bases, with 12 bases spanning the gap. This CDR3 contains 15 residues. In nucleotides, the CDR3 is TGTGCCAGCAGCTTGACCCGGGACATAAACACTGAAGCTTTCTTT. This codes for CASSLTRDINTEAFF.

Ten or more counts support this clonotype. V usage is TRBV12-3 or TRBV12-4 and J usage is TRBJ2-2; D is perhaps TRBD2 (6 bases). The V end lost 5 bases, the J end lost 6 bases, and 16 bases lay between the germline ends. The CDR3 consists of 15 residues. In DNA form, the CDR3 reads TGTGCCAGCAGTCCCTCTCGGTGGGGGGCCGGGGAGCTGTTTTTT. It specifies CASSPSRWGAGELFF.

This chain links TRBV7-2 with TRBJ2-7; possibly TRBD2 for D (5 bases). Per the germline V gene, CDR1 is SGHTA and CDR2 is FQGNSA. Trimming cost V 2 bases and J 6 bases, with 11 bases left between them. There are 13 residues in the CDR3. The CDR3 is CASSLIGAVEQYF. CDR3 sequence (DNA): TGTGCCAGCAGCTTAATCGGAGCGGTCGAGCAGTACTTC.

The CDR3 coding sequence is TGTGCCAGCAGTTACTCGTTACCTAGCGGGGGTTACGAGCAGTACTTC. This encodes CASSYSLPSGGYEQYF. The gene calls are TRBV6-2 or TRBV6-3 and TRBJ2-7; 10 nucleotides match TRBD2. V was clipped by 0 bases and J by 4 bases; unmatched bases: 6. This CDR3 region has 16 residues. The germline V gene encodes CDR1 MNHEY and CDR2 SVGEGT.

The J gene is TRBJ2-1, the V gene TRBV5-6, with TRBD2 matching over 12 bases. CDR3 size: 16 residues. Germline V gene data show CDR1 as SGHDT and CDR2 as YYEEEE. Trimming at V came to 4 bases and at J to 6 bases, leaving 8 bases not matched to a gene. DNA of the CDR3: TGTGCCAGCAGCGGGGGGGGACTAGCGGGCTTCAATGAGCAGTTCTTC. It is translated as CASSGGGLAGFNEQFF.

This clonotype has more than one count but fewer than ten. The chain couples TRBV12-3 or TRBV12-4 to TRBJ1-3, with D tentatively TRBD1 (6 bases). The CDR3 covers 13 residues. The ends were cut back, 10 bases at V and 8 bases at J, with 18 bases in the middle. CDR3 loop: CATQLWGGHTIYF. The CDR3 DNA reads TGTGCCACACAGCTTTGGGGGGGCCACACCATATATTTT.

For the CDR3, the DNA is TGCAGTGCTACACCGGGACTCTACTACGAGCAGTACTTC. It yields the protein CSATPGLYYEQYF. This chain connects TRBV20-1 to TRBJ2-7; D might be TRBD2 (6 bases). V shed 4 bases and J shed 3 bases, with 13 bases lying between them. Per the germline V gene, CDR1 is DFQATT and CDR2 is SNEGSKA (reference sequence). The CDR3 spans 13 residues.

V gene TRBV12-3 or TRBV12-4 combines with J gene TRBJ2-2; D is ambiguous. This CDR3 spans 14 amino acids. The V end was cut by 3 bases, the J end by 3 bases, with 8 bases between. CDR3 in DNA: TGTGCCAGCAGTTTTACCCAGTACACCGGGGAGCTGTTTTTT. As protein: CASSFTQYTGELFF.

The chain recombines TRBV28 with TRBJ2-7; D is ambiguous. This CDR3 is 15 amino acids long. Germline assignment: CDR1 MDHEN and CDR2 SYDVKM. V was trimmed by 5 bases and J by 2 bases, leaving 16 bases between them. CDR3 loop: CASSHGGSGTYEQYF. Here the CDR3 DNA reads TGTGCCAGCAGTCACGGTGGCAGTGGTACCTACGAGCAGTACTTC.

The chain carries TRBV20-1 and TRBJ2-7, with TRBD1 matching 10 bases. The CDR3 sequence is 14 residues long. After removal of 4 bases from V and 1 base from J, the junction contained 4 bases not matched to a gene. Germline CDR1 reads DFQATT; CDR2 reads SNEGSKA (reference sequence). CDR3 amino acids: CSATRQGASYEQYF. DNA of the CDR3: TGCAGTGCTACAAGACAGGGGGCGTCCTACGAGCAGTACTTC.